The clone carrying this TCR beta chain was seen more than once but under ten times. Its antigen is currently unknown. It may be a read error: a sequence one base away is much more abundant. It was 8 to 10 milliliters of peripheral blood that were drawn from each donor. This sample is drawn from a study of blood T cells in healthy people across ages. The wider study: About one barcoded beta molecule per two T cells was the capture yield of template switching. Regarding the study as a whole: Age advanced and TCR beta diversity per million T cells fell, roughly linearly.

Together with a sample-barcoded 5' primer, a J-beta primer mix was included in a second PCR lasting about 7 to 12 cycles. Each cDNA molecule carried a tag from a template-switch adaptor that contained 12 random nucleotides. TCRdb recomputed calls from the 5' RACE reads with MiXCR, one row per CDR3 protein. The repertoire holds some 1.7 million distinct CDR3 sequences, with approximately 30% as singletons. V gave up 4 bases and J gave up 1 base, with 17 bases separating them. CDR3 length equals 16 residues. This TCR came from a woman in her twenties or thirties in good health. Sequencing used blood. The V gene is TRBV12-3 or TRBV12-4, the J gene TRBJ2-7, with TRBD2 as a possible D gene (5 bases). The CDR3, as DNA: TGTGCCAGCAGTTCCTCAGGAGCGGAAGCATCCTACGAGCAGTACTTC. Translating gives CASSSSGAEASYEQYF.